A single sample gave rise to the 10 T cell receptor beta chains below, sequenced in a study of T cells in Graves' hyperthyroidism and ophthalmopathy. RNA transcripts provided the source from which TCR beta CDR3 regions were amplified. The HTBI primer set was used in a first-round RT-PCR of the TCR CDR3. In TCRdb, the multiplex PCR reads were re-called with MiXCR into one record per CDR3 protein. The sample records around 620,000 distinct CDR3 sequences, about half being singletons. Sequencing input: peripheral blood or thyroid tissue (not recorded which). The receptors stem from an adult woman with Graves' disease, either hyperthyroidism or ophthalmopathy (not recorded which).

The sample holds many counts of this clonotype. V usage is TRBV4-1 and J usage is TRBJ2-7; D is perhaps TRBD2 (6 bases). The CDR3 runs to 15 residues. Trimming cost V 5 bases and J 1 base, with 15 bases left between them. Germline loops: CDR1 MGHRA, CDR2 YSYEKL. The CDR3 loop is CASSKIAVTSYEQYF. The CDR3 DNA reads TGCGCCAGCAGCAAGATAGCGGTGACATCCTACGAGCAGTACTTC.

This clonotype was observed a few times. V is TRBV6-5 and J is TRBJ1-1; D uncertain. The CDR3 has 14 amino acids. The V end was cut by 4 bases, the J end by 0 bases, with 9 bases between. CDR1 is MNHEY, CDR2 SVGAGI, per germline. Here the CDR3 reads CASSLSSVNTEAFF. The CDR3 nucleotides read TGTGCCAGCAGTTTAAGCTCTGTGAACACTGAAGCTTTCTTT.

This clonotype was recorded many times. The rearrangement links TRBV4-1 to TRBJ1-1; D ambiguous. The CDR3 length is 15 residues. CDR1 MGHRA and CDR2 YSYEKL come from the germline V gene. V was trimmed by 4 bases and J by 0 bases, leaving 12 bases between them. The CDR3 nucleotides are TGCGCCAGCAGCCCATCAGGCAGATTGAACACTGAAGCTTTCTTT. Amino acids: CASSPSGRLNTEAFF.

This clonotype appeared many times. The genes are TRBV5-1 and TRBJ2-2; 8 bases fit TRBD2. V lost 4 bases, J lost 4 bases, and 6 bases stayed unmatched. There are 15 residues in the CDR3. From germline, CDR1 is SGHRS and CDR2 YFSETQ. CDR3 in amino acids: CASSDSGTSTGELFF. The CDR3 DNA reads as TGCGCCAGCAGCGATAGCGGGACCTCCACCGGGGAGCTGTTTTTT.

This clonotype was seen a handful of times. This rearrangement joins TRBV13 to TRBJ2-3; D gene uncertain. This CDR3 contains 13 residues. The V end was cut by 10 bases, the J end by 1 base, with 12 bases between. CDR1 PRHDT and CDR2 FYEKMQ come from the germline V gene (reference sequence). CDR3 amino acids: CATSRKRTDTQYF. In nucleotides, the CDR3 is TGTGCCACTTCGCGGAAACGCACAGATACGCAGTATTTT.

The V gene is TRBV7-2, the J gene TRBJ1-5, with D possibly being TRBD1 (5 bases). Germline lookup yields CDR1 SGHTA and CDR2 FQGNSA. V was trimmed by 6 bases and J by 2 bases, leaving 14 bases between them. The CDR3 runs to 15 residues. In DNA, the CDR3 is TGTGCCAGCAGGCGCGGGGCGGGGGGCAATCAGCCCCAGCATTTT. This encodes CASRRGAGGNQPQHF.

This clonotype was seen just once. The rearrangement uses TRBV2 and TRBJ1-1; a weak D match, TRBD1 (6 bases). CDR1 SNHLY and CDR2 FYNNEI come from the germline V gene. The CDR3 has 14 amino acids. V was pared by 7 bases and J by 3 bases, with 15 bases between. For the CDR3, the DNA is TGTGCCAGCACCCTACAGGGAATGGACACTGAAGCTTTCTTT. This translates into CASTLQGMDTEAFF.

The chain employs TRBV6-5 and TRBJ2-7, with 7 bases fitting TRBD2. Per the germline V gene, CDR1 is MNHEY and CDR2 is SVGAGI. V lost 2 bases, J lost 6 bases, and 7 bases stayed unmatched. This CDR3 region has 14 residues. CDR3 nucleotides: TGTGCCAGCAGTTACGCGGGAGTGTCATCCGAGCAGTACTTC. It codes for CASSYAGVSSEQYF.

The rearrangement joins TRBV5-1 to TRBJ1-6; D is perhaps TRBD1 (5 bases). The CDR3 runs 14 residues. V was shortened by 0 bases and J by 10 bases, with 11 bases between the two germline ends. From germline, CDR1 is SGHRS and CDR2 YFSETQ. The DNA of the CDR3 is TGCGCCAGCAGCTTGGAGCCAGGGTACTCACCCCTCCACTTT. Its protein is CASSLEPGYSPLHF.

This clonotype was recorded many times. This chain connects TRBV5-1 to TRBJ1-6; 8 nucleotides agree with TRBD1. V was pared by 5 bases and J by 9 bases, with 13 bases of the junction left unmatched. The CDR3 covers 16 residues. CDR1 and CDR2 from the germline V gene are SGHRS and YFSETQ. Here the CDR3 DNA reads TGCGCCAGCAGACGCGAACCCACAGGGGGAGGTTCACCCCTCCACTTT. Amino acids: CASRREPTGGGSPLHF.